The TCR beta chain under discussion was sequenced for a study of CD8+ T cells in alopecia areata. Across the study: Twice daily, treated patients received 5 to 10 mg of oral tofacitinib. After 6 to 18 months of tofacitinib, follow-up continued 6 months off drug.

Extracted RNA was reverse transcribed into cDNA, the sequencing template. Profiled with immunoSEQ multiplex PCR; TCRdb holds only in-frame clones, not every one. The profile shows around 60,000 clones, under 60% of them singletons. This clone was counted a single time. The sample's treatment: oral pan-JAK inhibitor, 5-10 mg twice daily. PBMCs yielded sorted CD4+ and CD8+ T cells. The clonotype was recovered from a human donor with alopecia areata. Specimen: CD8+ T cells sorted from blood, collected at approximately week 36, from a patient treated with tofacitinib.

DNA for the CDR3: TGTGCCAGCAGTGAAGCGGGGCAGGTCTACGAGCAGTACTTC. As protein: CASSEAGQVYEQYF. The chain has TRBV6-1 and TRBJ2-7, with D perhaps matching TRBD1 (5 bases). The CDR3 runs to 14 residues. V was pared by 0 bases and J by 3 bases, with 9 bases between. The germline CDR1 and CDR2 sequences are MNHNS and SASEGT.